Shown below are 14 T cell receptor beta chains from a single sample sequenced in a study of T cell responses to AZD1222 COVID-19 vaccine. Assay used: immunoSEQ multiplex PCR; TCRdb lists only in-frame clones, some missing. The sample contains about 170,000 clones, around nine tenths of which appear only once. The sample consisted of peripheral blood, taken on day 0 of AZD1222 vaccination. The receptor set was obtained from an adult in good health.

The chain employs TRBV27 and TRBJ2-6, with no clear D. The length of the CDR3 is 19 residues. The V and J ends lost 3 bases and 0 bases respectively, with 18 bases between them. Germline V gives CDR1 MNHEY, CDR2 SMNVEV (reference sequence). The DNA of the CDR3 is TGTGCCAGCAGTTTCCTAAGAGACAATGTGTTCTCTGGGGCCAACGTCCTGACTTTC. Protein: CASSFLRDNVFSGANVLTF.

The gene calls are TRBV19 and TRBJ1-4, with D perhaps TRBD1 (6 bases). Germline V gives CDR1 LNHDA, CDR2 SQIVND (reference sequence). V lost 5 bases and J 7 bases, leaving 17 bases between the germline ends. There are 15 residues in the CDR3. The CDR3 spells CASSPIGGRVEKLFF. The CDR3 nucleotides read TGTGCCAGTAGTCCGATCGGGGGGCGAGTTGAAAAACTGTTTTTT.

This clone was detected only a few times. The chain has TRBV2 and TRBJ1-2; no reliable D call. With 7 bases removed from V and 2 bases from J, the gap between germline ends came to 11 bases. This CDR3 spans 13 amino acids. Germline CDR1 and CDR2: SNHLY and FYNNEI. The CDR3 reads CASKFGGNYGYTF. CDR3 sequence (DNA): TGTGCCAGCAAGTTCGGCGGGAACTATGGCTACACCTTC.

The count of this clone is one. V and J are TRBV19 and TRBJ1-1, with D perhaps matching TRBD1 (6 bases). V dropped 5 bases and J dropped 0 bases, with 10 bases sitting between them. The CDR3 totals 14 residues. Germline lookup yields CDR1 LNHDA and CDR2 SQIVND (reference sequence). In nucleotides, the CDR3 is TGTGCCAGTAGTTTACAGGGTCTGAACACTGAAGCTTTCTTT. It encodes CASSLQGLNTEAFF.

This chain uses TRBV6-6 with TRBJ1-5; TRBD1 might be the D (6 bases). In germline, CDR1 is MNHNY, CDR2 SVGAGI (reference sequence). The ends were cut back, 8 bases at V and 6 bases at J, with 11 bases in the middle. CDR3 length: 12 residues. The CDR3 here is CASHREAQPQHF. In nucleotides, the CDR3 is TGTGCCAGCCACAGGGAGGCTCAGCCCCAGCATTTT.

The count of this clone is one. This chain uses TRBV19 with TRBJ1-5; D is unresolved. The CDR3 contains 14 residues. Trimming took off 5 bases at V and 4 bases at J, with 12 bases between the two ends. Germline V gene sequence: CDR1 LNHDA, CDR2 SQIVND (reference sequence). In DNA, the CDR3 is TGTGCCAGTAGTGTGGCCCAGCGAAATCAGCCCCAGCATTTT. This sequence encodes CASSVAQRNQPQHF.

The V call is TRBV18, the J call TRBJ2-1, with 9 bases identical to TRBD2. There are 16 residues in the CDR3. The germline V gene has CDR1 KGHSH and CDR2 LQKENI. With V trimmed by 2 bases and J by 0 bases, 2 bases remained unmatched. Here the CDR3 DNA reads TGTGCCAGCTCACCAAGCGGGAGGAGCTCCTACAATGAGCAGTTCTTC. Residues: CASSPSGRSSYNEQFF. The full variable domain, with the rest looked up from reference TRBV18 and TRBJ2-1, is NAGVMQNPRHLVRRRGQEARLRCSPMKGHSHVYWYRQLPEEGLKFMVYLQKENIIDESGMPKERFSAEFPKEGPSILRIQQVVRGDSAAYFCASSPSGRSSYNEQFFGPGTRLTVL.

The chain links TRBV7-2 to TRBJ1-4, with D tentatively TRBD1 (6 bases). The V end was cut by 1 base, the J end by 7 bases, with 16 bases between. The CDR3 extends over 16 amino acids. The germline V gene encodes CDR1 SGHTA and CDR2 FQGNSA. The CDR3 loop is CASSLGGGAVGEKLFF. CDR3 coding DNA: TGTGCCAGCAGCTTAGGAGGGGGGGCGGTAGGTGAAAAACTGTTTTTT.

This clone was seen only once. The chain employs TRBV27 and TRBJ1-1; TRBD1 agrees at 8 bases. Trimming cost V 3 bases and J 1 base; bases outside gene matches: 7. CDR1 MNHEY and CDR2 SMNVEV come from the germline V gene (reference sequence). The CDR3 is 16 amino acids. The CDR3 protein is CASSFDSGTGNTEAFF. The CDR3 DNA follows: TGTGCCAGCAGTTTCGACTCCGGGACAGGGAACACTGAAGCTTTCTTT.

CDR3 DNA sequence: TGTGCCACCAGTGACCTGGGGACAGACACCGGGGAGCTGTTTTTT. As protein: CATSDLGTDTGELFF. The V gene is TRBV24-1, the J gene TRBJ2-2; TRBD1 agrees at 7 bases. Germline-derived CDR1 and CDR2 are KGHDR and SFDVKD. V gave up 4 bases and J gave up 3 bases; unmatched junction bases: 4. This CDR3 region has 15 residues.

The chain recombines TRBV6-5 with TRBJ1-1, with D perhaps TRBD1 (5 bases). The CDR3 totals 16 residues. CDR1 MNHEY and CDR2 SVGAGI come from the germline V gene. Deletions cut 4 bases from V and 4 bases from J, with 19 bases between. CDR3 nucleotides: TGTGCCAGCAGTTCACCGGGAGGGGCAGAGAGCACTGAAGCTTTCTTT. This encodes CASSSPGGAESTEAFF.

The chain combines TRBV5-1 with TRBJ2-1, with TRBD2 matching 11 bases. Germline CDR1 SGHRS, CDR2 YFSETQ. This CDR3 is 16 amino acids long. V lost 4 bases and J lost 10; bases outside the gene matches: 13. CDR3 nucleotides: TGCGCCAGCAGCCCAGATGGGGTAGCGGGAGGGGGAGAGCAGTTCTTC. It is translated as CASSPDGVAGGGEQFF.

This clone was found once. The V gene is TRBV7-9, the J gene TRBJ1-1; D is perhaps TRBD1 (6 bases). V was clipped by 1 base and J by 11 bases, with 14 bases between them. This CDR3 spans 13 amino acids. Germline assignment: CDR1 SEHNR and CDR2 FQNEAQ (reference sequence). The chain's CDR3 is CASSLDWAGEAFF. The CDR3 coding sequence is TGTGCCAGCAGCTTAGATTGGGCAGGGGAGGCTTTCTTT.

In the case of this clone: This specimen includes other DNA sequences encoding the same CDR3. This chain joins TRBV11-2 and TRBJ2-1; 11 bases are a match to TRBD2. In germline, CDR1 is SGHAT, CDR2 FQNNGV. There are 15 residues in the CDR3. The junction had 3 bases not matched to a gene; V was cut back by 1 base and J by 7 bases. CDR3 amino acids: CASSLGLAGGNEQFF. The CDR3 DNA reads as TGTGCCAGCAGCTTAGGGTTAGCGGGAGGGAATGAGCAGTTCTTC.